This T cell receptor (beta chain) was profiled in a study of CD8 T cells in Susac syndrome. Findings and caveats of the study: The number of individuals included in the study's TCR sequencing and HLA analysis was acknowledged as relatively small.

The CDR3 spans 15 residues. The germline gives CDR1 MNHEY, CDR2 SVGEGT. V lost 6 bases and J lost 7, with 19 bases in between. TEMRA cells were enriched by FACS, and CD4+ and CD8+ T cells were negatively isolated. Note on this clonotype: Its antigen is unknown.

An input of about 0.5 to 1 ug of RNA was subjected to reverse transcription using random hexamers. TCRdb called the immunoSEQ multiplex PCR reads again in MiXCR, with one record for every CDR3 protein. The sample has over 200,000 distinct CDR3 sequences; 85% to 95% are singletons. The receptor was isolated from a human donor with multiple sclerosis. The rearrangement links TRBV6-2 or TRBV6-3 to TRBJ1-5, with D possibly being TRBD1 (6 bases). The sample comprised CD4+ T cells from PBMCs. DNA for the CDR3: TGTGCCAGCAGGACGAGGGGGGCTTCAGAGCAGCCCCAGCATTTT. This translates into CASRTRGASEQPQHF.